One sample yielded the 14 T cell receptor beta chains listed below, sequenced in a study of T cell responses to AZD1222 COVID-19 vaccine listed by TCRdb under 2021. Receptor amplification or capture employed the immunoSEQ multiplex PCR assay. TCRdb retrieved this table from immuneACCESS and kept in-frame rearrangements only. Not all clones are present; in checked studies, unresolved V genes account for under half, and no reason is known for the remainder. The sample has about 110,000 clones on record, about nine tenths of them singletons. 5% to 8% of the sample lies in the top ten. Read against the paper, the sample's time point label means: about 28 days (+/-7) after the second vaccine dose. The material was peripheral blood, obtained 28 days after the second AZD1222 dose. The receptors shown here come from an adult who received the AZD1222 COVID-19 vaccine.

This chain uses TRBV2 with TRBJ2-1; D is perhaps TRBD2 (5 bases). Trimming removed 2 bases from V and 0 bases from J, with 8 bases in between. Germline loops: CDR1 SNHLY, CDR2 FYNNEI. The CDR3 runs 15 residues. CDR3 amino acids: CASSEKRSSYNEQFF. Here the CDR3 DNA reads TGTGCCAGCAGTGAAAAGCGGAGCTCCTACAATGAGCAGTTCTTC.

The J gene is TRBJ1-6, the V gene TRBV5-1; D gene ambiguous. Germline V gene sequence: CDR1 SGHRS, CDR2 YFSETQ. V lost 4 bases and J lost 6, with 23 bases in between. The CDR3 is made up of 18 amino acids. CDR3 sequence (DNA): TGCGCCAGCAGCGCGGAGCCTATCGGCCAGGCCGCTAATTCACCCCTCCACTTT. Its protein is CASSAEPIGQAANSPLHF.

The chain is built from TRBV6-5 and TRBJ1-1, with a tentative D call TRBD1 (5 bases). Germline values: CDR1 MNHEY, CDR2 SVGAGI. The CDR3 runs 15 residues. Trimming cost V 0 bases and J 4 bases, with 12 bases left between them. For the CDR3, the DNA is TGTGCCAGCAGTTACTCGGGGGACTGGAGCACTGAAGCTTTCTTT. It is translated as CASSYSGDWSTEAFF.

This clone has only a few counts. The chain carries TRBV6-1 and TRBJ2-7; a possible D gene is TRBD2 (5 bases). V lost 0 bases to trimming and J lost 4 bases, with 16 bases between them. Germline lookup yields CDR1 MNHNS and CDR2 SASEGT. The CDR3 loop spans 16 amino acids. The CDR3 here is CASSEARAAIPYEQYF. DNA of the CDR3: TGTGCCAGCAGTGAAGCGCGGGCAGCCATTCCGTACGAGCAGTACTTC.

CDR3 loop: CASSKEDRNYGYTF. CDR3 nucleotide sequence: TGTGCCAGCAGCAAAGAAGACAGAAACTATGGCTACACCTTC. The V gene is TRBV21-1, the J gene TRBJ1-2; the table's D call TRBD1 went unverified against the DNA. TRBV21-1 has pseudogene status. CDR3 length: 14 residues.

The chain links TRBV7-8 to TRBJ1-5, with 9 bases identical to TRBD1. The CDR3 length is 15 residues. The V and J ends lost 3 bases and 1 base, in that order; junction bases with no gene match: 1. Germline V lookup: CDR1 SGHVS, CDR2 FQNEAQ. CDR3 in DNA: TGTGCCAGCAGCTTCGGACAGGGGAGCAATCAGCCCCAGCATTTT. It codes for CASSFGQGSNQPQHF.

The chain couples TRBV3-1 (or the pseudogene TRBV3-2) to TRBJ1-2, with TRBD1 matching 8 bases. The CDR3 is 16 residues long. The trim removed 4 bases at V and 4 bases at J, leaving 11 bases unmatched. Germline values: CDR1 LGHDT, CDR2 YNNKEL (reference sequence). CDR3 sequence (DNA): TGTGCCAGCAGCCCCCACACCGGACAGGGTGGCTATGGCTACACCTTC. Its translation: CASSPHTGQGGYGYTF.

The chain has TRBV27 and TRBJ2-7, with 11 bases that match TRBD1. Germline CDR1 and CDR2: MNHEY and SMNVEV (reference sequence). The ends lost 4 bases at V and 3 bases at J; junction bases unmatched: 2. This CDR3 is built from 14 residues. The CDR3 nucleotides read TGTGCCAGCAGTTGGGGGACAGGGGGCTACGAGCAGTACTTC. Its protein is CASSWGTGGYEQYF.

This clone was found once. The chain combines TRBV10-1 with TRBJ1-2, with TRBD1 matching 7 bases. Germline lookup yields CDR1 WNHNN and CDR2 SYGVQD (reference sequence). The CDR3 has 13 residues. V was clipped by 3 bases and J by 4 bases; unmatched bases: 2. CDR3 bases: TGCGCCAGCAGTGATGGGACAGCCTATGGCTACACCTTC. Translation gives CASSDGTAYGYTF.

This sequence joins TRBV7-2 and TRBJ2-2, with D tentatively TRBD2 (6 bases). Trimming took 5 bases from V and 6 from J, leaving 16 bases between them. In germline, CDR1 is SGHTA, CDR2 FQGNSA. This CDR3 region has 15 residues. CDR3 sequence: CASSLQLLAPGELFF. CDR3 nucleotides: TGTGCCAGCAGCCTTCAACTTCTAGCGCCCGGGGAGCTGTTTTTT. Full variable domain (rest looked up from reference TRBV7-2 and TRBJ2-2): GAGVSQSPSNKVTEKGKDVELRCDPISGHTALYWYRQSLGQGLEFLIYFQGNSAPDKSGLPSDRFSAERTGGSVSTLTIQRTQQEDSAVYLCASSLQLLAPGELFFGEGSRLTVL.

The J gene is TRBJ2-7, the V gene TRBV20-1; D is undetermined. The V gene lost 6 bases and the J gene lost 0 bases, with 6 bases spanning the gap. This CDR3 contains 11 residues. The V gene's germline CDR1 is DFQATT and CDR2 SNEGSKA (reference sequence). In DNA form, the CDR3 reads TGCAGTGCCCACTTCTCCTACGAGCAGTACTTC. It is translated as CSAHFSYEQYF.

The V and J genes are TRBV28 and TRBJ1-5; maybe TRBD1 (6 bases). CDR3 length: 17 residues. Germline CDR1 is MDHEN and CDR2 is SYDVKM. V was shortened by 4 bases and J by 6 bases, with 22 bases between the two germline ends. CDR3: CASSSSGSNRAGQPQHF. The CDR3 bases are TGTGCCAGCAGTTCATCAGGAAGTAACAGGGCCGGTCAGCCCCAGCATTTT.

The chain uses TRBV28 and TRBJ1-6; TRBD1 matches at 7 bases. In germline, CDR1 is MDHEN, CDR2 SYDVKM. Trimming cost V 6 bases and J 5 bases; bases outside gene matches: 4. CDR3 size: 14 residues. CDR3 residues: CASRSRGDNSPLHF. The DNA for the CDR3 is TGTGCCAGCAGATCCAGGGGGGATAATTCACCCCTCCACTTT.

The chain uses TRBV28 and TRBJ2-2, with 8 bases fitting TRBD1. The germline V gene has CDR1 MDHEN and CDR2 SYDVKM. Trimming took 5 bases from V and 4 from J; bases not matched to a gene: 6. This CDR3 is built from 15 residues. The CDR3 region is CASSDRGPGTGELFF. The CDR3 region has the DNA TGTGCCAGCAGTGACAGGGGTCCGGGCACCGGGGAGCTGTTTTTT.